The 15 T cell receptor beta chains reported below all come from one sample, sequenced in a study of blood T cell repertoires in COVID-19. The data were produced by immunoSEQ multiplex PCR, yet TCRdb's version contains in-frame clones alone and is incomplete. Of 14,000 or so clones listed, approximately 73% are singletons. Sequencing used peripheral blood. The receptor set was obtained from a man between 65 and 85 years old with acute or convalescent COVID-19.

The CDR3 DNA reads TGTGCCAGCAGTCCCCTAGGAGGTAGGCAGTTCTTC. Translated, it gives CASSPLGGRQFF. The chain is built from TRBV28 and TRBJ2-1; D perhaps matches TRBD2 (5 bases). The CDR3 length is 12 residues. Trimming cost V 5 bases and J 12 bases, with 14 bases left between them. Germline V gives CDR1 MDHEN, CDR2 SYDVKM.

In this sample, this clone turned up a few times. V and J are TRBV4-2 and TRBJ2-3; D is perhaps TRBD2 (6 bases). This CDR3 has 15 amino acids. Germline-derived CDR1 and CDR2 are LGHNA and YNFKEQ. The germline V and J ends were trimmed by 4 bases and 2 bases, with 13 bases remaining between them. The CDR3 loop is CASSPASASTDTQYF. CDR3 sequence (DNA): TGTGCCAGCAGCCCCGCTAGCGCCTCCACAGATACGCAGTATTTT.

The V call is TRBV7-3, the J call TRBJ2-2, with 8 bases that match TRBD1. The CDR3 length is 14 residues. V dropped 5 bases and J dropped 4; count of bases not matched to a gene: 3. Germline-derived CDR1 and CDR2 are SGHTA and FQGTGA. The CDR3 nucleotides are TGTGCCAGCAGCCGACAGGGGAGCACCGGGGAGCTGTTTTTT. Its translation is CASSRQGSTGELFF.

V is TRBV5-4 and J is TRBJ1-1, with TRBD1 identical over 7 bases. From germline, CDR1 is SGHNT and CDR2 YYREEE (reference sequence). The CDR3 has 15 residues. V lost 5 bases, J lost 0 bases, and 7 bases stayed unmatched. CDR3 sequence: CASRFSGQLNTEAFF. The DNA of the CDR3 is TGTGCCAGCAGATTTTCGGGACAGCTGAACACTGAAGCTTTCTTT.

This clone has only a few counts. V usage is TRBV28 and J usage is TRBJ2-7; D might be TRBD2 (6 bases). In germline, CDR1 is MDHEN, CDR2 SYDVKM. V lost 7 bases to trimming and J lost 4 bases, with 11 bases between them. The CDR3 has 12 residues. In DNA form, the CDR3 reads TGTGCCAGCACCTTTGGAGGGTACGAGCAGTACTTC. Its translation is CASTFGGYEQYF.

J is TRBJ2-1 and V is TRBV27, with 12 bases aligning to TRBD2. The CDR3 extends over 16 amino acids. V lost 5 bases and J lost 3; bases outside the gene matches: 5. Germline V gene lookup returns CDR1 MNHEY and CDR2 SMNVEV (reference sequence). This CDR3 is CASSRLAGGVYNEQFF. CDR3 bases: TGTGCCAGCAGTCGCCTAGCGGGAGGGGTCTACAATGAGCAGTTCTTC.

The V and J genes are TRBV5-1 and TRBJ2-7, with 8 nucleotides matching TRBD1. This CDR3 has 14 residues. Germline V gene lookup returns CDR1 SGHRS and CDR2 YFSETQ. The V segment lost 3 bases and the J segment 5 bases; nucleotides outside the gene matches: 7. CDR3 nucleotides: TGCGCCAGCAGCTGGGGGACAGGTGGTAACGAGCAGTACTTC. Encoded protein: CASSWGTGGNEQYF.

The chain recombines TRBV25-1 with TRBJ1-2, with unresolved D. V was cut by 0 bases and J by 4 bases, with 3 bases left in between. The CDR3 has 12 amino acids. The V gene's germline CDR1 is MGHDK and CDR2 SYGVNS. The CDR3 region is CASSEYVYGYTF. Here the CDR3 DNA reads TGTGCCAGCAGTGAATACGTCTATGGCTACACCTTC.

This clone was observed a few times. The chain uses TRBV4-3 and TRBJ1-1; D uncertain. This CDR3 has 13 amino acids. The V end lost 0 bases, the J end lost 1 base, and 3 bases lay between the germline ends. The V gene's germline CDR1 is LGHNA and CDR2 YSLEER. Here the CDR3 reads CASSQDRNTEAFF. The DNA for the CDR3 is TGCGCCAGCAGCCAAGACAGGAACACTGAAGCTTTCTTT.

The genes are TRBV6-5 and TRBJ1-5, with no clear D. The germline gives CDR1 MNHEY, CDR2 SVGAGI. The CDR3 runs 14 residues. The V end was cut by 8 bases, the J end by 2 bases, with 13 bases between. The CDR3 DNA reads TGTGCCAGCGGGCCTTCTCCACGCAATCAGCCCCAGCATTTT. Protein sequence: CASGPSPRNQPQHF.

This clone was found once. The gene calls are TRBV6-4 and TRBJ1-2, with TRBD1 matching 7 bases. Germline CDR1 and CDR2: MRHNA and SNTAGT. This CDR3 comprises 13 residues. The J segment lost 3 bases and the V segment lost 5 bases, leaving 3 bases of the junction unmatched. The CDR3 region is CASSQTGDYGYTF. For the CDR3, the DNA is TGTGCCAGCAGTCAAACAGGGGACTATGGCTACACCTTC.

The chain has TRBV7-8 and TRBJ2-2; TRBD2 matches 8 bases. The CDR3 contains 14 residues. Trimming cost V 6 bases and J 9 bases; bases outside gene matches: 9. Germline loops: CDR1 SGHVS, CDR2 FQNEAQ. The CDR3 sequence is CASRIRGGHRELFF. Here the CDR3 DNA reads TGTGCCAGCAGAATTCGGGGGGGCCACCGGGAGCTGTTTTTT.

This clone occurred a few times. V is TRBV5-1 and J is TRBJ1-4, with 7 bases fitting TRBD1. The CDR3 totals 15 residues. V lost 0 bases, J lost 4 bases, and 3 bases stayed unmatched. The germline CDR1 and CDR2 sequences are SGHRS and YFSETQ. DNA for the CDR3: TGCGCCAGCAGCTTGGGGGGACAGATTAATGAAAAACTGTTTTTT. This encodes CASSLGGQINEKLFF.

The chain uses TRBV5-1 and TRBJ2-5; 9 bases align to TRBD2. V trimming: 4 bases; J trimming: 1 base; junction bases outside the gene matches: 5. This CDR3 is 15 amino acids long. Germline assignment: CDR1 SGHRS and CDR2 YFSETQ. CDR3 bases: TGCGCCAGCAGCATAACGACTAGCGGCCAAGAGACCCAGTACTTC. Translation: CASSITTSGQETQYF.

The V and J genes are TRBV6-1 and TRBJ2-1; D gene ambiguous. V lost 0 bases to trimming and J lost 8 bases, with 5 bases between them. This CDR3 is 12 amino acids long. Germline loops: CDR1 MNHNS, CDR2 SASEGT. CDR3 bases: TGTGCCAGCAGTGAAGCGAGAGATGAGCAGTTCTTC. Translation gives CASSEARDEQFF.